This T cell receptor (beta chain) came from a study of T cell responses to AZD1222 COVID-19 vaccine. Study-wide results and limits: Repertoires were sampled only after the peak T cell response. Spike was spanned by vaccine-associated CD4 TCRs, which were dominant at 160-218 and 743-854. Seropositivity was recorded at baseline in only 6 or 7 AZD1222 recipients. Close to half of all spike-specific TCRs reportedly target regions of the variants that are unmutated.

The CDR3 is 14 amino acids. V lost 11 bases and J lost 7; bases outside the gene matches: 12. Per germline, CDR1 LGHDT and CDR2 YNNKEL (reference sequence). In regard to this clone: Antigen: not known.

The repertoire was sequenced with immunoSEQ multiplex PCR; TCRdb's copy has only in-frame clones and lacks some. The sample has fewer than 85,000 clones; 70% to 90% are singletons. Here the sequenced sample was peripheral blood, taken 28 days after the second AZD1222 dose. This TCR was sampled from an adult who received the AZD1222 COVID-19 vaccine. The chain has TRBV3-1 (or the pseudogene TRBV3-2) and TRBJ2-2; 8 nucleotides match TRBD1. CDR3 loop: CASRTGPMNGELFF. The CDR3, as DNA: TGTGCCTCGAGGACAGGGCCAATGAACGGGGAGCTGTTTTTT.